Listed below are T cell receptor beta chains from one sample, sequenced in a study of immune evolution from preneoplasia to lung adenocarcinoma. Sequenced by immunoSEQ multiplex PCR; TCRdb stores in-frame clones only, minus some. The sample holds 3,000 or so clones, around four fifths seen once. The sample was FFPE minimally invasive lung adenocarcinoma tissue. The source is a person aged 55-80 years with lung adenocarcinoma. The CDR3 runs from the conserved cysteine through the conserved F or W. D genes are given only for firm matches. Not all rows give a size; the values are once, few, many and, for expanded clones, a class.

TRBD2,TRBV11-3,TRBJ2-7,-,TGTGCCAGCAGCACAAGGGACCCAGCGGGAGGCCACGAGCAGTACTTC,CASSTRDPAGGHEQYF
-,TRBV11-2,TRBJ1-2,-,TGTGCCAGCAGCTTAGGCAGGGCCTATGGCTACACCTTC,CASSLGRAYGYTF
-,TRBV9,TRBJ2-7,-,TGTGCCAGCAGCGTAGCCCCCCAGGGCGCCTACGAGCAGTACTTC,CASSVAPQGAYEQYF
-,TRBV9,TRBJ2-5,-,TGTGCCAGCAGCCCCCTTAGTGAAGAGACCCAGTACTTC,CASSPLSEETQYF
-,TRBV27,TRBJ2-1,-,TGTGCCAGCAGTTTTTTCCAGCGGTTAAATGAGCAGTTCTTC,CASSFFQRLNEQFF
-,TRBV7-8,TRBJ1-5,-,TGTGCCAGCAGCTTAGAACACCTTAGCAATCAGCCCCAGCATTTT,CASSLEHLSNQPQHF
-,TRBV11-2,TRBJ2-3,-,TGTGCCAGCAGCTTAGGAAGAGATACGCAGTATTTT,CASSLGRDTQYF
TRBD1,TRBV9,TRBJ1-1,once,TGTGCCAGCAGCGAACAGGGGGCGGGCACTGAAGTTTTCTTT,CASSEQGAGTEVFF
-,TRBV6-5,TRBJ2-3,-,TGTGCCAGCAGTTACGAGGGCGGGAGCACAGATACGCAGTATTTT,CASSYEGGSTDTQYF
-,TRBV6-5,TRBJ1-6,-,TGTGCCAGCAGTTACAACAGGAAAAATTCACCCCTCCACTTT,CASSYNRKNSPLHF
-,TRBV9,TRBJ2-2,few,TGTGCCAGCAGCGTAGACCGTCAACCTAGCGTGTACACCGGGGAGCTGTTTTTT,CASSVDRQPSVYTGELFF
TRBD2,TRBV6-1,TRBJ2-1,-,TGTGCCAGCAGTGAGACTAGCGGGAAAGGGGGTGAGCAGTTCTTC,CASSETSGKGGEQFF
-,TRBV19,TRBJ2-4,-,TGTGCCAGTAGTACCCTACGCGGGACCCACAAAAACATTCAGTACTTC,CASSTLRGTHKNIQYF
-,TRBV2,TRBJ2-5,few,TGTGCCAGCAGCGCCGGGACCCAGTACTTC,CASSAGTQYF
TRBD2,TRBV7-2,TRBJ2-2,-,TGTGCCAGCAGCCGCACGAGCGGGAGGGCCGTTAACGGGGAGCTGTTTTTT,CASSRTSGRAVNGELFF
TRBD2,TRBV27,TRBJ2-3,-,TGTGCCAGCCTTTCTCCGGGACTAGCCGCGGATACGCAGTATTTT,CASLSPGLAADTQYF
TRBD2,TRBV6-4,TRBJ2-3,-,TGTGCCAGCAGTGCGACTAGCGGGAGCGATACGCAGTATTTT,CASSATSGSDTQYF
-,TRBV7-9,TRBJ1-2,-,TGTGCCAGCAGCTCCGAACTCGCAGGAAGAAACTATGGCTACACCTTC,CASSSELAGRNYGYTF
TRBD2,TRBV6-6,TRBJ2-3,-,TGTGCCAGCAGTTACGGAGCGGGAGGGGGCACAGATACGCAGTATTTT,CASSYGAGGGTDTQYF
-,TRBV30,TRBJ2-1,-,TGTGCCTGGAGCTTCGACTCCCAGGGCAATGAGCAGTTCTTC,CAWSFDSQGNEQFF
-,TRBV27,TRBJ2-3,-,TGTGTCAGCAGTACCGGTGATTCTAGCACAGATACGCAGTATTTT,CVSSTGDSSTDTQYF
-,TRBV19,TRBJ1-3,once,TGTGCCACCCCTGACAGCCCCTCTGGAAACACCATATATTTT,CATPDSPSGNTIYF